The rows below give T cell receptor beta chains drawn from one sample of a study of early stage breast cancer tumors. Here immunoSEQ multiplex PCR was the method, and the copy in TCRdb shows in-frame clones only, minus some. The data hold 2,500 to 3,000 clones, with around 65% observed a single time. The sequenced sample was normal breast tissue next to the tumor. These receptor sequences come from a person between 45 and 65 years old with breast cancer. Both conserved end residues are part of each CDR3. Each record gives: clone size, D gene, V gene, J gene, CDR3 protein, CDR3 DNA. D genes are given only for firm matches. The listing skips clone size in some rows; elsewhere it reads once, few, many or a size class.

.	.	TRBV6-1	TRBJ1-1	CATRERTETEAFF	TGTGCCACCCGGGAGCGGACGGAGACTGAAGCTTTCTTT
.	TRBD2	TRBV28	TRBJ2-2	CASRTGTSGGDFTGELFF	TGTGCCAGCAGGACCGGGACTAGCGGGGGGGACTTTACCGGGGAGCTGTTTTTT
.	TRBD1	TRBV15	TRBJ2-5	CATSEQGPPGTQYF	TGTGCCACCAGCGAACAGGGGCCCCCAGGGACCCAGTACTTC
.	.	TRBV6-6	TRBJ2-2	CASSYRRRSNTGELFF	TGTGCCAGCAGTTACAGGCGCCGATCGAACACCGGGGAGCTGTTTTTT
.	.	TRBV10-1	TRBJ1-5	CASVRVEYSNQPQHF	TGCGCCAGCGTGAGGGTAGAGTATAGCAATCAGCCCCAGCATTTT
.	.	TRBV6-5	TRBJ2-1	CASSYTSRNEQFF	TGTGCCAGCAGTTACACTAGCCGGAATGAGCAGTTCTTC
.	TRBD1	TRBV5-1	TRBJ1-4	CASSLGQGSPRFF	TGCGCCAGCAGCTTGGGACAGGGGTCACCCCGATTTTTT
.	TRBD1	TRBV27	TRBJ2-1	CASSSVQGALYNEQFF	TGTGCCAGCAGTTCCGTCCAGGGGGCCCTATACAATGAGCAGTTCTTC
.	.	TRBV6-5	TRBJ1-1	CASSSGTLNTEAFF	TGTGCCAGCAGCTCCGGGACCTTGAACACTGAAGCTTTCTTT
few	.	TRBV19	TRBJ1-2	CASGEVNRHGYTF	TGTGCCAGTGGGGAGGTGAACCGGCATGGCTACACCTTC
.	TRBD1	TRBV14	TRBJ1-1	CASSQMTGDSLRTAFF	TGTGCCAGCAGCCAAATGACAGGGGACTCCCTCCGGACGGCTTTCTTT
.	.	TRBV6-6	TRBJ1-5	CASSYGTQMDQPQHF	TGTGCCAGCAGTTACGGGACACAAATGGATCAGCCCCAGCATTTT
.	.	TRBV2	TRBJ2-4	CASSEQGMNIQYF	TGTGCCAGCAGTGAACAGGGAATGAACATTCAGTACTTC
few	.	TRBV6-1	TRBJ2-7	CASSEGSGGLGEQYF	TGTGCCAGCAGTGAAGGGTCCGGGGGGCTTGGCGAGCAGTACTTC
.	.	TRBV2	TRBJ2-4	CASSEVDSGAPFDIQYF	TGTGCCAGCAGTGAAGTTGATAGCGGAGCCCCTTTCGACATTCAGTACTTC